A single TCR beta chain is shown here with its context. Its target antigen remains unknown. Qualities for individual bases were not recorded, and no much larger clone is one base off. The CDR1 and CDR2 encoded by the germline V gene are SGHTA and FQGTGA. Relative to germline, V is missing 1 base and J is missing 8 bases, with 6 bases of the junction outside any gene match. From the cysteine up to the phenylalanine, the CDR3 has a length of 15 residues. Only the CDR3 DNA is retained, 45 bases long and in frame from the first base. These data are taken from a study of blood T cell repertoires in COVID-19 (dated by TCRdb to 2020 to 2022). Background for the entire study: Collaborator samples came from the United States, Italy and Spain and covered acute and convalescent phases of COVID-19. The material from the prospective study consisted of cDNA or gDNA derived from T cells, B-cell-depleted T cells, or PBMCs. The dataset comprised deeply sampled blood TCRbeta repertoires from subjects exposed to, actively infected with, or recovered from COVID-19. A freely available public database, intended as a resource for researchers studying the immune response to SARS-CoV-2, is where the repertoires were released. The samples were drawn from the first 160 participants of the ongoing ImmuneRACE study and from 1,254 subjects provided by 6 global collaborators. The sample metadata nearly always contained a de-identified subject ID, COVID-19 status, age in years and sex. Where HLA class I and class II types were available, the types were taken from metadata supplied by the sample provider, not from assay-based typing.

Findings and caveats that apply to the study as a whole: The amount of clinical and demographic metadata varied by source and participant and was provided uncurated.

Collaborating institutions collected whole blood in K2EDTA tubes following their own protocols. For TCRbeta analysis, collaborators shipped samples as frozen whole blood, isolated PBMCs, or DNA extracted from either of those sample types. TCRbeta CDR3 regions were amplified from genomic DNA using the immunoSEQ Assay, a bias-controlled multiplex PCR. Per the original workflow: The number of nucleated cells in each sample was estimated from the amplification of reference gene primers within the assay. To quantify the absolute abundance of each unique TCRbeta CDR3 rearrangement, sequence reads were collapsed and filtered. For each sample, productive Simpson clonality was calculated by taking the square root of Simpson's diversity index across productive rearrangements. In its TCRdb copy, this immuneACCESS table keeps in-frame sequences only and misses some clones. Where compared with another copy, unresolved V genes explain less than half of these, and the others have no known cause. V, J and clone size are those of that table, while D and trimming were read from the DNA. The sample contains around 150,000 clones, roughly four fifths of them found a single time. 8% to 10% of the sample is taken by the ten largest.

What was sequenced was peripheral blood. Recombination connected TRBV7-3 to TRBJ2-1, with 9 bases matching TRBD2. The TCR originated in a woman aged 80 or over in a cohort sampled during active or convalescent COVID-19. The sequence in DNA is TGTGCCAGCAGCTTAAAGCGGGGGGCCCGGGATGAGCAGTTCTTC. This encodes CASSLKRGARDEQFF.